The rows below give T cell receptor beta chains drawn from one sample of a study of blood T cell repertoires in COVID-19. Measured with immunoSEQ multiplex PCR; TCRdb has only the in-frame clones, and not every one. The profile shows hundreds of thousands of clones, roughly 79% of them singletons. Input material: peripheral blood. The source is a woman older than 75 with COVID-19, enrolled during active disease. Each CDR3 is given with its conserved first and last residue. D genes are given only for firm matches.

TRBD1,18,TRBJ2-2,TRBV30,CAWRWDRGLARNTGELFF
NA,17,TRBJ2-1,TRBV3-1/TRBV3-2,CASSQAGTPRSYNEQFF
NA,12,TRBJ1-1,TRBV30,CAWSVRATEAFF
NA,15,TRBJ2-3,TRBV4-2,CASSQRDTSTDTQYF
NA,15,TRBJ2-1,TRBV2,CASSGGLGAYNEQFF
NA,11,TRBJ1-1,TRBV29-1,CSVEGGRPAFF
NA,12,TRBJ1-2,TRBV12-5,CASGLSRAGYTF
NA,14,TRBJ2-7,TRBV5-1,CARTVRDKTYEQYF
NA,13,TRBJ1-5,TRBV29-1,CSVEAAAGQPQHF
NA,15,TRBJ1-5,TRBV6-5,CASIGPRPRDQPQHF
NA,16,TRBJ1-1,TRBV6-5,CASSYSRRVMGTEAFF